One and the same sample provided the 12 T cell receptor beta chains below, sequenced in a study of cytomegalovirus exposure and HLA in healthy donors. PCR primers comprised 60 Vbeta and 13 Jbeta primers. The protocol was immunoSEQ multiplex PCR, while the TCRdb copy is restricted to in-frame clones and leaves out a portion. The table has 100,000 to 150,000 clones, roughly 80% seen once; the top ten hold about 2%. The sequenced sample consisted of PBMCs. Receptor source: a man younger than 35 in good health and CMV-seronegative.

Here the CDR3 DNA reads TGCAGCGTTGAGGCCTCTGGGGCCAACGTCCTGACTTTC. This encodes CSVEASGANVLTF. The rearrangement joins TRBV29-1 to TRBJ2-6; D is ambiguous. Germline CDR1 is SQVTM and CDR2 is ANQGSEA. The germline V and J ends were trimmed by 3 bases and 0 bases, with 3 bases remaining between them. The CDR3 is 13 residues long.

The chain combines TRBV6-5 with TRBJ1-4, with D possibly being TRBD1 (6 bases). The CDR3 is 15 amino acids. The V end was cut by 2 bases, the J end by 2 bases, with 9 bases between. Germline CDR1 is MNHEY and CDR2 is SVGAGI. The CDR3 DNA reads TGTGCCAGCAGTTACCGGGGGGCCACTAATGAAAAACTGTTTTTT. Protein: CASSYRGATNEKLFF.

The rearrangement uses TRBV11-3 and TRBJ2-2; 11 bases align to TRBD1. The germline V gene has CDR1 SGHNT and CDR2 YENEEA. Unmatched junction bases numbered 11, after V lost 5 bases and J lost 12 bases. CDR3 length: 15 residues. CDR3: CASSAGTGGTRQLFF. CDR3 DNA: TGTGCCAGCAGCGCAGGGACAGGGGGTACGAGGCAGCTGTTTTTT. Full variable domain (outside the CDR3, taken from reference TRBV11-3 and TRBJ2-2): EAGVVQSPRYKIIEKKQPVAFWCNPISGHNTLYWYLQNLGQGPELLIRYENEEAVDDSQLPKDRFSAERLKGVDSTLKIQPAELGDSAVYLCASSAGTGGTRQLFFGEGSRLTVL.

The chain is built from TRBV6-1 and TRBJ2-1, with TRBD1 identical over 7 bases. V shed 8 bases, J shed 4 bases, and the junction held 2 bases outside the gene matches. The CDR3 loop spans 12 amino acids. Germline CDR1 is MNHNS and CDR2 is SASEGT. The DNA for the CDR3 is TGTGCCAGCGGGGACAGATACAATGAGCAGTTCTTC. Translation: CASGDRYNEQFF.

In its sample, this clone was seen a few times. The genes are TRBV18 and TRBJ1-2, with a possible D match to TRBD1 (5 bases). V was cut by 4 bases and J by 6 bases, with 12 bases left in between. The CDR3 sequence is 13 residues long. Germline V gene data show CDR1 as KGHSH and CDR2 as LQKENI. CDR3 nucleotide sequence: TGTGCCAGCTCACGGACAACTCAAGATGGCTACACCTTC. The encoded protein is CASSRTTQDGYTF.

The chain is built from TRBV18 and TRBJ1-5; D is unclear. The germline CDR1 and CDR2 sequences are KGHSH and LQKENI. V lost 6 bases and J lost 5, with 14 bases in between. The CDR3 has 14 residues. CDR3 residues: CASSGGGTDQPQHF. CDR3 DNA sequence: TGTGCCAGCTCCGGAGGAGGCACCGATCAGCCCCAGCATTTT.

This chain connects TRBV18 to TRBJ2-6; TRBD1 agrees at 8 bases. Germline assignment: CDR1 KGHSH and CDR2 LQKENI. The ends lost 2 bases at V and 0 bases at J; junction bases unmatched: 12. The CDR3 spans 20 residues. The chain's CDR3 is CASSPGLGGQESSGANVLTF. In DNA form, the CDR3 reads TGTGCCAGCTCACCAGGGCTCGGGGGACAGGAAAGCTCTGGGGCCAACGTCCTGACTTTC.

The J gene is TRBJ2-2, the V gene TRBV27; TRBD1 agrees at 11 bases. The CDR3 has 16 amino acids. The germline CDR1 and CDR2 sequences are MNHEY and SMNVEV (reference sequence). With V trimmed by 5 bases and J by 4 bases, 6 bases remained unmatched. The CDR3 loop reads CASSADRGRVTGELFF. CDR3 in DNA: TGTGCCAGCAGTGCGGACAGGGGGCGGGTCACCGGGGAGCTGTTTTTT.

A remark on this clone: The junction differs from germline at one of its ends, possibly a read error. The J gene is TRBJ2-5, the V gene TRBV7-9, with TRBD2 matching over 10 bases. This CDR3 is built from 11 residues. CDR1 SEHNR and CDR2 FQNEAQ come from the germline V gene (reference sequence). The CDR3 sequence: CASSPGLANDF. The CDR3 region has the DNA TGTGCCAGCAGTCCGGGACTAGCGAATGACTTC.

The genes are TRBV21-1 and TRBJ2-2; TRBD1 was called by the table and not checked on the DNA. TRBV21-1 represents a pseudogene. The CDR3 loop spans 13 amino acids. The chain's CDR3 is CASWDRGTGELFF. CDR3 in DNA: TGTGCCAGCTGGGACAGGGGCACCGGGGAGCTGTTTTTT.

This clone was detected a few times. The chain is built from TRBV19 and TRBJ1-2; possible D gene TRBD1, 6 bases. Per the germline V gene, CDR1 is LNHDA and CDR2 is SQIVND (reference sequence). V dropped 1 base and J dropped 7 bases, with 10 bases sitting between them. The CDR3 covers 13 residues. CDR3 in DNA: TGTGCCAGTAGTATAGGTCGGGGGGCTGGCTACACCTTC. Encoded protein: CASSIGRGAGYTF.

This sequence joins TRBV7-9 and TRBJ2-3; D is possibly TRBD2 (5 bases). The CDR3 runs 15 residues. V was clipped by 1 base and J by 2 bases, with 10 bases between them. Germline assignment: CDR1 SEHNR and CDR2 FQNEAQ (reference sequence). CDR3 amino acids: CASSLGGQFTDTQYF. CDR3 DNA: TGTGCCAGCAGCTTAGGAGGGCAGTTCACAGATACGCAGTATTTT.